The TCR beta chain under discussion was sequenced for a study of blood T cell repertoires in COVID-19. For the study at large: Acute and convalescent COVID-19 samples came from the United States, Italy and Spain. PBMCs, B-cell-depleted T cells, or T cells provided the cDNA or gDNA that made up the material.

In germline, CDR1 is KGHDR, CDR2 SFDVKD. The CDR3 is 14 residues long. Losses at the gene ends were 7 bases for V and 10 bases for J; bases not matched to a gene: 9. Authors' processing steps: By means of reference gene primer amplification, nucleated cell counts were estimated. Some clones are missing from TCRdb's copy, which holds only in-frame ones; the method was immunoSEQ multiplex PCR. V and J calls plus clone size are reproduced from that table; the DNA served to infer D and trimming. The sample gives roughly 60,000 clones, approximately 82% of which show up once; about 3.2% is in the top ten.

Material: peripheral blood. The TCR originated in a man aged 55-75 years with acute or convalescent COVID-19. This chain connects TRBV24-1 to TRBJ1-6; 7 bases fit TRBD1. CDR3 sequence reads: CATSKGASGSPLHF. Written as DNA, the CDR3 is TGTGCCACCAGCAAGGGGGCCTCAGGATCACCCCTCCACTTT.